This T cell receptor (beta chain) came from a study of CD8 T cells in ankylosing spondylitis. Study-level results: Disease-linked clones reportedly showed significant enrichment in matched ankylosing spondylitis synovial fluid. Seven to nine highly homologous variants formed a TCR beta motif that appeared characteristic of ankylosing spondylitis blood. Prior literature has documented some motif variants in synovial fluid and blood from reactive arthritis.

This clonotype was observed at least ten times. Its target is not known. MiXCR, applied by TCRdb to the 5' RACE reads, yields one record per CDR3 protein. The repertoire holds 130,000 or so distinct CDR3 sequences, with roughly an eighth as singletons. Per germline, CDR1 MDHEN and CDR2 SYDVKM. The CDR3 totals 14 residues. V shed 6 bases and J shed 6 bases, with 16 bases lying between them. The V gene is TRBV28, the J gene TRBJ2-3; possibly TRBD2 for D (6 bases). The specimen sequenced was blood, either unsorted or a sorted T cell fraction (not recorded which). This TCR was sampled from a female donor with ankylosing spondylitis or in good health (not recorded which). The CDR3 loop reads CASRPFLATDTQYF. The CDR3 DNA follows: TGTGCCAGCAGGCCGTTCCTAGCGACGGATACGCAGTATTTT.